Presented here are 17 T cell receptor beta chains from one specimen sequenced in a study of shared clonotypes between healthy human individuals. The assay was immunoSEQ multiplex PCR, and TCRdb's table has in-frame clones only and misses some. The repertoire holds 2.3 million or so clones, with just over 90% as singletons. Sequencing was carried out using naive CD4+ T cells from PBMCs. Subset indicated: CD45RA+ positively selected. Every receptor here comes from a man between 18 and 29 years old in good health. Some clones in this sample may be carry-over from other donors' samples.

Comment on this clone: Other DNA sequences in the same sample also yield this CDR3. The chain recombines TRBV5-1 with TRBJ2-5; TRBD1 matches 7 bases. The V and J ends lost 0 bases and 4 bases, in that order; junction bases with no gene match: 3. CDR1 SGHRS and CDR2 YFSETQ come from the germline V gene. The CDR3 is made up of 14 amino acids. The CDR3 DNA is TGCGCCAGCAGCTTGGGAACAGGGGTAGAGACCCAGTACTTC. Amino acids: CASSLGTGVETQYF.

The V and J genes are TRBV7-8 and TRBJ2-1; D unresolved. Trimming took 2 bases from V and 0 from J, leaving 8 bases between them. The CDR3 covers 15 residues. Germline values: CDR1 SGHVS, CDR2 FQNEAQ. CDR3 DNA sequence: TGTGCCAGCAGCTTAAGTGCTACCTCCTACAATGAGCAGTTCTTC. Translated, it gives CASSLSATSYNEQFF.

The chain's CDR3 is CASSSSGSRVAGELFF. The DNA of the CDR3 is TGTGCCAGCAGCTCGAGCGGGAGTCGGGTGGCCGGGGAGCTGTTTTTT. V is TRBV7-8 and J is TRBJ2-2; 8 positions match TRBD2. J gave up 6 bases and V 4 bases, and 10 bases lay outside the gene matches. Germline V gene sequence: CDR1 SGHVS, CDR2 FQNEAQ. This CDR3 is built from 16 residues.

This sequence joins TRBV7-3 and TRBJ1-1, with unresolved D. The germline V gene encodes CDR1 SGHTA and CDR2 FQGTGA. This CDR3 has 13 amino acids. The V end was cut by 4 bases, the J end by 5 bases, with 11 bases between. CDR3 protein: CASSSNTGTEAFF. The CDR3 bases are TGTGCCAGCAGCTCCAACACGGGGACTGAAGCTTTCTTT.

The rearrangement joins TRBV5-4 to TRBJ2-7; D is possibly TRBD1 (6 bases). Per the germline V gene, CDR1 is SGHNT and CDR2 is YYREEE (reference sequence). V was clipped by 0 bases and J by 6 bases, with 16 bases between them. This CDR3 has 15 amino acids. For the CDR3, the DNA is TGTGCCAGCAGCTTGGAGACAGGAAGGCTGAGCGAGCAGTACTTC. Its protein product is CASSLETGRLSEQYF. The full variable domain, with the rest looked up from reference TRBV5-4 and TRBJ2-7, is ETGVTQSPTHLIKTRGQQVTLRCSSQSGHNTVSWYQQALGQGPQFIFQYYREEENGRGNFPPRFSGLQFPNYSSELNVNALELDDSALYLCASSLETGRLSEQYFGPGTRLTVT.

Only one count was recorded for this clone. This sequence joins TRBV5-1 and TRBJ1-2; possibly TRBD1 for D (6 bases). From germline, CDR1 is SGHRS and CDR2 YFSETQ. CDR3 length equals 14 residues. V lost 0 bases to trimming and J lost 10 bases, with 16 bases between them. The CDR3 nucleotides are TGCGCCAGCAGCTTGGCCGTGGGGGCTACTCTCTACACCTTC. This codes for CASSLAVGATLYTF.

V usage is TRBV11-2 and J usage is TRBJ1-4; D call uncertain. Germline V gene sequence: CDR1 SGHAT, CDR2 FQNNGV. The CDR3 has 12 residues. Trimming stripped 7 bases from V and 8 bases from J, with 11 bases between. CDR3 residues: CASMGKDEKLFF. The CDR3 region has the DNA TGTGCCAGCATGGGGAAGGACGAAAAACTGTTTTTT.

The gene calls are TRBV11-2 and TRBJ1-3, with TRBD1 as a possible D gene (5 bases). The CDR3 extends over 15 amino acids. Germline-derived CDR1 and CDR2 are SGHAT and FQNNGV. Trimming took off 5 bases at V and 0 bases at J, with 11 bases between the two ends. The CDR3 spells CASSQDTVSGNTIYF. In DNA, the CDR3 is TGTGCCAGCAGCCAGGACACCGTCTCTGGAAACACCATATATTTT.

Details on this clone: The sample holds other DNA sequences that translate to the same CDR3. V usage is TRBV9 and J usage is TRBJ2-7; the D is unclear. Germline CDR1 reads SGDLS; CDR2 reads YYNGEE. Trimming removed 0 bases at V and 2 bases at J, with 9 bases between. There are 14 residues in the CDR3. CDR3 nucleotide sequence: TGTGCCAGCAGCGTAGGGGTAGGGACCTACGAGCAGTACTTC. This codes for CASSVGVGTYEQYF. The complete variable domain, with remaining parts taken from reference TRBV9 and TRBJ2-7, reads DSGVTQTPKHLITATGQRVTLRCSPRSGDLSVYWYQQSLDQGLQFLIQYYNGEERAKGNILERFSAQQFPDLHSELNLSSLELGDSALYFCASSVGVGTYEQYFGPGTRLTVT.

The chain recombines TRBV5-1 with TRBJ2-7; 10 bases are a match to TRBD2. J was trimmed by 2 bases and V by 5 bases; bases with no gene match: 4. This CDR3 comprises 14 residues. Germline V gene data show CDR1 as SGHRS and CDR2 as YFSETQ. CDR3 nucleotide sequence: TGCGCCAGCAGGCCACTAGCGGGACCCTACGAGCAGTACTTC. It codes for CASRPLAGPYEQYF.

In DNA form, the CDR3 reads TGTGCCAGCAGCTTAGTGGGGGCAGGGCGGAACACTGAAGCTTTCTTT. Amino acid sequence: CASSLVGAGRNTEAFF. The rearrangement uses TRBV7-9 and TRBJ1-1; D might be TRBD1 (6 bases). The CDR3 totals 16 residues. With 1 base removed from V and 1 base from J, the gap between germline ends came to 13 bases. CDR1 is SEHNR, CDR2 FQNEAQ, per germline (reference sequence). The variable domain in full, completed from reference TRBV7-9 and TRBJ1-1, reads DTGVSQNPRHKITKRGQNVTFRCDPISEHNRLYWYRQTLGQGPEFLTYFQNEAQLEKSRLLSDRFSAERPKGSFSTLEIQRTEQGDSAMYLCASSLVGAGRNTEAFFGQGTRLTVV.

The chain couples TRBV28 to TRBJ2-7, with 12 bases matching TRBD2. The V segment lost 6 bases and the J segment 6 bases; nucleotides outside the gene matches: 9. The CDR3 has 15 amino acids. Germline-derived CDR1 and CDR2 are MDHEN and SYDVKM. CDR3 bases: TGTGCCAGCAGCTGGGCTCCGGGACTAGCGGGCGAGCAGTACTTC. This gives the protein CASSWAPGLAGEQYF.

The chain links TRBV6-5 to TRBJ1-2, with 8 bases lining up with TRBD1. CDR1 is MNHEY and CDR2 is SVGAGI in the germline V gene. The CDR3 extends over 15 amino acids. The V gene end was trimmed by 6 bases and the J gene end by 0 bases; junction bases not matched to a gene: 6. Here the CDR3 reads CASSPDRGANYGYTF. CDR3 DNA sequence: TGTGCCAGCAGCCCCGACAGGGGAGCTAACTATGGCTACACCTTC.

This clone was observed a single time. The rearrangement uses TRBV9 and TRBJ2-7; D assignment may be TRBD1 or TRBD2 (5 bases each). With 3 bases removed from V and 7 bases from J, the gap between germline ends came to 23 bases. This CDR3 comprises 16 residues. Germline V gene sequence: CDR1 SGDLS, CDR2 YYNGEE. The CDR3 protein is CASSAEPGRILKEQYF. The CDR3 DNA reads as TGTGCCAGCAGCGCAGAACCGGGACGGATTTTGAAGGAGCAGTACTTC. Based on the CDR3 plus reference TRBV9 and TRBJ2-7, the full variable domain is DSGVTQTPKHLITATGQRVTLRCSPRSGDLSVYWYQQSLDQGLQFLIQYYNGEERAKGNILERFSAQQFPDLHSELNLSSLELGDSALYFCASSAEPGRILKEQYFGPGTRLTVT.

CDR3 DNA: TGCGCCAGCAGCTTATCCGGGGGGGGCTGGGGCAATCAGCCCCAGCATTTT. As protein: CASSLSGGGWGNQPQHF. The chain uses TRBV4-1 and TRBJ1-5; a weak D match, TRBD1 (6 bases). CDR3 length equals 17 residues. V lost 5 bases and J lost 2, with 19 bases in between. Germline V gives CDR1 MGHRA, CDR2 YSYEKL.

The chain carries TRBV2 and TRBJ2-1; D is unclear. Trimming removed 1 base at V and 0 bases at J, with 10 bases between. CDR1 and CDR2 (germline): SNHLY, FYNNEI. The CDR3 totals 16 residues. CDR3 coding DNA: TGTGCCAGCAGTGAAGAGGCCGCCCGCTCCTACAATGAGCAGTTCTTC. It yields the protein CASSEEAARSYNEQFF.

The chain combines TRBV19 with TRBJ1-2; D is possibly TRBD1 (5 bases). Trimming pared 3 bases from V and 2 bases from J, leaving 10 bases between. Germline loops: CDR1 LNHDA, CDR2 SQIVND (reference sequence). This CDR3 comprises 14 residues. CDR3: CASSIDSANYGYTF. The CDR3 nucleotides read TGTGCCAGTAGTATCGACAGCGCCAACTATGGCTACACCTTC.